Following are 21 T cell receptor beta chains from one sample sequenced in a study of human thymus T cells. Surgeons resected thymus tissue during corrective heart surgery. Some clones are missing from TCRdb's copy, which holds only in-frame ones; the method was immunoSEQ multiplex PCR. The sample lists some 130,000 clones; about 94% were seen once. Source material: thymus tissue. These TCRs come from a boy less than two years old with a congenital heart defect but otherwise immunologically healthy.

The rearrangement uses TRBV5-1 and TRBJ2-3; D is perhaps TRBD1 (5 bases). Trimming removed 1 base at V and 4 bases at J, with 10 bases between. CDR3 length equals 14 residues. From germline, CDR1 is SGHRS and CDR2 YFSETQ. CDR3 nucleotide sequence: TGCGCCAGCAGCTTGTCACAGGTTGCAGATACGCAGTATTTT. As protein: CASSLSQVADTQYF.

The CDR3 protein is CASSLPGSASSTDTQYF. The CDR3 region has the DNA TGTGCCAGCAGCTTACCCGGTAGCGCGTCTAGCACAGATACGCAGTATTTT. V is TRBV7-2 and J is TRBJ2-3, with D possibly being TRBD2 (5 bases). The germline V gene has CDR1 SGHTA and CDR2 FQGNSA. The CDR3 loop spans 17 amino acids. The V and J ends lost 2 bases and 0 bases respectively, with 15 bases between them.

The rearrangement uses TRBV4-1 and TRBJ2-1, with 10 nucleotides matching TRBD2. The trim removed 5 bases at V and 7 bases at J, leaving 8 bases unmatched. Germline CDR1 and CDR2: MGHRA and YSYEKL. CDR3 length: 15 amino acids. CDR3 loop: CASSSSSSGGNEQFF. CDR3 coding DNA: TGCGCCAGCAGCTCGTCGAGTAGCGGGGGGAATGAGCAGTTCTTC.

The CDR3 loop reads CASSFGSYYEQYF. CDR3 nucleotides: TGTGCCAGCAGTTTTGGCAGCTACTACGAGCAGTACTTC. The chain is built from TRBV27 and TRBJ2-7; D is unclear. The germline V and J ends were trimmed by 3 bases and 3 bases, with 9 bases remaining between them. This CDR3 is 13 amino acids long. Germline V lookup: CDR1 MNHEY, CDR2 SMNVEV (reference sequence).

The rearrangement uses TRBV6-5 and TRBJ1-1; D remains unclear. The CDR3 spans 12 residues. From germline, CDR1 is MNHEY and CDR2 SVGAGI. Trimming removed 8 bases at V and 0 bases at J, with 7 bases between. The CDR3 here is CASRGVNTEAFF. CDR3 in DNA: TGTGCCAGCCGTGGCGTGAACACTGAAGCTTTCTTT.

The V and J genes are TRBV10-2 and TRBJ1-3; maybe TRBD1 (5 bases). CDR3 size: 17 residues. Germline CDR1 reads WSHSY; CDR2 reads SAAADI. V was shortened by 3 bases and J by 0 bases, with 15 bases between the two germline ends. As DNA, the CDR3 is TGCGCCAGCAGTGATCGTGAGGGACCCAGCTCTGGAAACACCATATATTTT. As protein: CASSDREGPSSGNTIYF.

Points on this clone: The junction departs from germline at one end; a sequencing error may be responsible. Other nucleotide sequences in the sample specify the same CDR3. V is TRBV4-1 and J is TRBJ1-1, with 7 bases that match TRBD1. The CDR3 extends over 12 amino acids. Germline CDR1 reads MGHRA; CDR2 reads YSYEKL. The CDR3 loop reads CASSSRTGKLIF. The CDR3 coding sequence is TGCGCCAGCAGCTCTCGGACAGGAAAGTTAATCTTT.

The chain links TRBV7-8 to TRBJ2-7; the D gene could be TRBD1 or TRBD2 (5 bases each). The germline gives CDR1 SGHVS, CDR2 FQNEAQ. This CDR3 is 15 amino acids long. Trimming shortened V by 3 bases and J by 0 bases, and 12 bases separated the two germline ends. In nucleotides, the CDR3 is TGTGCCAGCAGCTTGGAGCATGGGACCTCCTACGAGCAGTACTTC. It encodes CASSLEHGTSYEQYF.

This chain links TRBV28 with TRBJ1-4; D is uncertain. Between the trimmed V and J ends, which lost 6 bases and 8 bases, there was a span of 16 bases. CDR3 length: 14 residues. The germline V gene has CDR1 MDHEN and CDR2 SYDVKM. Here the CDR3 reads CASRQPRGEEKLFF. DNA for the CDR3: TGTGCCAGCAGGCAGCCCCGCGGTGAGGAAAAACTGTTTTTT.

The CDR3 loop reads CASGASTDTQYF. The CDR3 coding sequence is TGTGCCAGCGGGGCTAGCACAGATACGCAGTATTTT. The chain combines TRBV27 with TRBJ2-3, with TRBD1 as a possible D gene (5 bases). Germline V gene lookup returns CDR1 MNHEY and CDR2 SMNVEV (reference sequence). The CDR3 consists of 12 residues. V was cut by 8 bases and J by 0 bases, with 6 bases left in between.

This chain connects TRBV7-2 to TRBJ2-2; 9 bases fit TRBD2. Germline loops: CDR1 SGHTA, CDR2 FQGNSA. The CDR3 has 15 amino acids. V shed 6 bases and J 1 base; nucleotides not matched to a gene: 3. The DNA for the CDR3 is TGTGCCAGCAGGGTAGCGGGGGAGAACACCGGGGAGCTGTTTTTT. This gives the protein CASRVAGENTGELFF.

This clone was observed once. The V gene is TRBV27, the J gene TRBJ2-7, with D maybe TRBD2 (7 bases). The CDR3 extends over 14 amino acids. Germline values: CDR1 MNHEY, CDR2 SMNVEV (reference sequence). Trimming took off 7 bases at V and 4 bases at J, with 17 bases between the two ends. CDR3 coding DNA: TGTGCCAGCACCCCGGGGGGCAGAAGGTACGAGCAGTACTTC. As protein: CASTPGGRRYEQYF.

The rearrangement uses TRBV30 and TRBJ2-3, with TRBD2 as a possible D gene (5 bases). CDR3 size: 13 residues. CDR1 is GTSNPN and CDR2 is SVGIG in the germline V gene (reference sequence). V was clipped by 3 bases and J by 8 bases, with 15 bases between them. The CDR3 reads CAWRFRRPSTQYF. DNA for the CDR3: TGTGCCTGGAGATTCAGGAGGCCGAGTACGCAGTATTTT.

This chain joins TRBV14 and TRBJ1-6; the match to TRBD1 covers 7 bases. With 3 bases clipped from V and 8 bases from J, the junction kept 13 bases outside the gene matches. Germline CDR1 SGHDN, CDR2 FVKESK. CDR3 size: 17 residues. In nucleotides, the CDR3 is TGTGCCAGCAGCCACGGGCCCCGCGGGACAGTGTATTCACCCCTCCACTTT. It is translated as CASSHGPRGTVYSPLHF. Drawing the rest from reference TRBV14 and TRBJ1-6, the complete variable domain is EAGVTQFPSHSVIEKGQTVTLRCDPISGHDNLYWYRRVMGKEIKFLLHFVKESKQDESGMPNNRFLAERTGGTYSTLKVQPAELEDSGVYFCASSHGPRGTVYSPLHFGNGTRLTVT.

The rearrangement links TRBV29-1 to TRBJ2-1; TRBD2 might be the D (6 bases). V dropped 6 bases and J dropped 4 bases, with 19 bases sitting between them. The CDR3 consists of 15 residues. Germline loops: CDR1 SQVTM, CDR2 ANQGSEA. The DNA for the CDR3 is TGCAGCGTGGAGCGCCCGGGGGTGCGGTACAATGAGCAGTTCTTC. As protein: CSVERPGVRYNEQFF.

CDR3 coding DNA: TGTGCCAGCAGTTACAGGGGCCGTAATGAAAAACTGTTTTTT. This translates into CASSYRGRNEKLFF. The V and J genes are TRBV27 and TRBJ1-4; 7 bases map to TRBD1. V shed 4 bases and J 4 bases; nucleotides not matched to a gene: 3. Germline CDR1 MNHEY, CDR2 SMNVEV (reference sequence). The CDR3 runs 14 residues.

This rearrangement joins TRBV5-6 to TRBJ2-1; 8 positions agree with TRBD2. Germline-derived CDR1 and CDR2 are SGHDT and YYEEEE. Losses at the gene ends were 1 base for V and 5 bases for J; bases not matched to a gene: 2. The CDR3 covers 14 residues. CDR3 in amino acids: CASSLFGGDNEQFF. Written as DNA, the CDR3 is TGTGCCAGCAGCTTGTTCGGGGGGGACAATGAGCAGTTCTTC.

Regarding this clone: Other DNA sequences in the same sample also yield this CDR3. The V gene is TRBV20-1, the J gene TRBJ2-5, with unresolved D. Trimming stripped 1 base from V and 5 bases from J, with 5 bases between. Per the germline V gene, CDR1 is DFQATT and CDR2 is SNEGSKA (reference sequence). This CDR3 has 11 residues. CDR3 loop: CSARVRETQYF. CDR3 DNA: TGCAGTGCTAGAGTGCGGGAGACCCAGTACTTC.

V usage is TRBV7-9 and J usage is TRBJ2-2; D may be TRBD1 (5 bases). The CDR3 length is 16 residues. V shed 1 base and J shed 5 bases, with 14 bases lying between them. Per the germline V gene, CDR1 is SEHNR and CDR2 is FQNEAQ (reference sequence). CDR3 nucleotides: TGTGCCAGCAGCTTAGGAAGCCAGGGTCGTACCGGGGAGCTGTTTTTT. Translated: CASSLGSQGRTGELFF.

This rearrangement joins TRBV19 to TRBJ1-4; D may be TRBD1 (5 bases). Between the trimmed V and J ends, which lost 5 bases and 4 bases, there was a span of 14 bases. CDR1 is LNHDA and CDR2 is SQIVND in the germline V gene (reference sequence). This CDR3 has 15 residues. In DNA, the CDR3 is TGTGCCAGTAGTGGGTCGGAGGGGTTTAATGAAAAACTGTTTTTT. This translates into CASSGSEGFNEKLFF.

This sequence joins TRBV27 and TRBJ2-7; 7 bases map to TRBD1. The junction had 10 bases not matched to a gene; V was cut back by 5 bases and J by 3 bases. The CDR3 contains 15 residues. Germline V gene lookup returns CDR1 MNHEY and CDR2 SMNVEV (reference sequence). CDR3 in amino acids: CASSGTASDLYEQYF. The CDR3 region has the DNA TGTGCCAGCAGTGGGACAGCCTCTGACCTCTACGAGCAGTACTTC.